This is a list of T cell receptor beta chains from one sample in a study of blood T cell repertoires in COVID-19. The method was immunoSEQ multiplex PCR; TCRdb's version includes in-frame clones alone and lacks a portion of them. The table records about 320,000 clones, 85% of them present only once. Material for sequencing was peripheral blood. Source of these receptors: a human donor in a cohort sampled during active COVID-19. Both conserved end residues are part of each CDR3. The D gene is left open where the match is weak. Expanded clones get a size class; other rows say once, few or many, or leave the size out.

d_call: TRBD1
v_call: TRBV5-6
clone_size: many
j_call: TRBJ1-6
cdr3_nt: TGTGCCAGCAGCCAACGACTGGGACAGGGAACTTCACCCCTCCACTTT
cdr3_aa: CASSQRLGQGTSPLHF

d_call: TRBD2
v_call: TRBV28
clone_size: once
j_call: TRBJ2-7
cdr3_nt: TGTGCCAGCAGTTTAAGGACTAGCGGGCGCCCAGCCGAGCAGTACTTC
cdr3_aa: CASSLRTSGRPAEQYF

d_call: -
v_call: TRBV2
clone_size: -
j_call: TRBJ1-4
cdr3_nt: TGTGCCAGCAGGATGGGGAGTACTAATGAAAAACTGTTTTTT
cdr3_aa: CASRMGSTNEKLFF

d_call: TRBD1
v_call: TRBV24-1
clone_size: -
j_call: TRBJ1-6
cdr3_nt: TGTGCCACGGGGGACAGGAGGAATTCACCCCTCCACTTT
cdr3_aa: CATGDRRNSPLHF

d_call: -
v_call: TRBV24-1
clone_size: -
j_call: TRBJ2-1
cdr3_nt: TGTGCCACCAGTGATTTGGAGGGGGAAGACAATGAGCAGTTCTTC
cdr3_aa: CATSDLEGEDNEQFF

d_call: TRBD1
v_call: TRBV10-3
clone_size: -
j_call: TRBJ2-3
cdr3_nt: TGTGCCATCGGGACAGGGGGCGAGTTATTCTCGCAGTATTTT
cdr3_aa: CAIGTGGELFSQYF

d_call: TRBD1
v_call: TRBV7-6
clone_size: -
j_call: TRBJ2-5
cdr3_nt: TGTGCCAGCAGACCACAGGGGAAGGAGACCCAGTACTTC
cdr3_aa: CASRPQGKETQYF

d_call: -
v_call: TRBV24-1
clone_size: -
j_call: TRBJ1-4
cdr3_nt: TGTGCCACCAGTGATTTTAGTGGGGGCAGAAGCGAAAAACTGTTTTTT
cdr3_aa: CATSDFSGGRSEKLFF

d_call: -
v_call: TRBV10-3
clone_size: -
j_call: TRBJ2-1
cdr3_nt: TGTGCCATCAGTGGAGAAACGGGGAAGAATGAGCAGTTCTTC
cdr3_aa: CAISGETGKNEQFF

d_call: -
v_call: TRBV30
clone_size: -
j_call: TRBJ1-2
cdr3_nt: TGTGCCTGGAGTGGTCAAGCAGGGGCAGATGGCTACACCTTC
cdr3_aa: CAWSGQAGADGYTF

d_call: -
v_call: TRBV5-6
clone_size: -
j_call: TRBJ1-2
cdr3_nt: TGTGCCAGCAGCTGGCTCGGGACCGGGGGCTATGGCTACACCTTC
cdr3_aa: CASSWLGTGGYGYTF

d_call: TRBD2
v_call: TRBV3-1/TRBV3-2
clone_size: -
j_call: TRBJ2-1
cdr3_nt: TGTGCCAGCAGCCAAGGAACTAGCGGGGGGACTGAGCAGTTCTTC
cdr3_aa: CASSQGTSGGTEQFF

d_call: -
v_call: TRBV5-1
clone_size: -
j_call: TRBJ2-4
cdr3_nt: TGCGCCAGCAGCACACGAGGGGGAAGCCAAAACATTCAGTACTTC
cdr3_aa: CASSTRGGSQNIQYF

d_call: -
v_call: TRBV9
clone_size: -
j_call: TRBJ2-5
cdr3_nt: TGTGCCAGCAGCGTAGACCGGGGTACCCAGTACTTC
cdr3_aa: CASSVDRGTQYF

d_call: TRBD1
v_call: TRBV24-1
clone_size: -
j_call: TRBJ1-1
cdr3_nt: TGTGCCACCAGAAGGACAGGGAACACTGAAGCTTTCTTT
cdr3_aa: CATRRTGNTEAFF

d_call: -
v_call: TRBV30
clone_size: -
j_call: TRBJ2-2
cdr3_nt: TGTGCCTGGAGTCGTGACAGCTTGAACACCGGGGAGCTGTTTTTT
cdr3_aa: CAWSRDSLNTGELFF

d_call: -
v_call: TRBV5-4
clone_size: -
j_call: TRBJ1-2
cdr3_nt: TGTGCCAGCAGCTTTTCCGGAGATAACTATGGCTACACCTTC
cdr3_aa: CASSFSGDNYGYTF

d_call: -
v_call: TRBV14
clone_size: -
j_call: TRBJ1-6
cdr3_nt: TGTGCCAGCAGCCAATTCTCTGGCAGGGTGGATTCACCCCTCCACTTT
cdr3_aa: CASSQFSGRVDSPLHF

d_call: TRBD1
v_call: TRBV29-1
clone_size: -
j_call: TRBJ1-1
cdr3_nt: TGCAGCGCCAGCGGACAGGGTAGTAATTCGAACACTGAAGCTTTCTTT
cdr3_aa: CSASGQGSNSNTEAFF

d_call: TRBD1
v_call: TRBV6-1
clone_size: few
j_call: TRBJ1-5
cdr3_nt: TGTGCCAGCAGTGAAGCATGGGAGAGACAGGGACATCAGCCCCAGCATTTT
cdr3_aa: CASSEAWERQGHQPQHF

d_call: TRBD2
v_call: TRBV6-5
clone_size: -
j_call: TRBJ2-3
cdr3_nt: TGTGCCAGCAGGGCCGGGGGGACAGATACGCAGTATTTT
cdr3_aa: CASRAGGTDTQYF

d_call: TRBD1
v_call: TRBV7-9
clone_size: -
j_call: TRBJ2-6
cdr3_nt: TGTGCCAGCACCGGACAGGGGGCTACTGGGGCCAACGTCCTGACTTTC
cdr3_aa: CASTGQGATGANVLTF

d_call: -
v_call: TRBV28
clone_size: -
j_call: TRBJ2-7
cdr3_nt: TGTGCCAGCATGGAGGGCGGGGCCTACGAGCAGTACTTC
cdr3_aa: CASMEGGAYEQYF

d_call: -
v_call: TRBV6-1
clone_size: -
j_call: TRBJ1-6
cdr3_nt: TGTGCCAGCAGTGTCGACAGTAGCTCCTATAATTCACCCCTCCACTTT
cdr3_aa: CASSVDSSSYNSPLHF

d_call: TRBD1
v_call: TRBV9
clone_size: -
j_call: TRBJ2-7
cdr3_nt: TGTGCCAGCAGCGTCGCACCGGGACAGGGGTACGAGCAGTACTTC
cdr3_aa: CASSVAPGQGYEQYF

d_call: -
v_call: TRBV28
clone_size: once
j_call: TRBJ2-1
cdr3_nt: TGTGCCAGCAGTTTCTACCTTACAGGGAGAGTCACAAATGAGCAGTTCTTC
cdr3_aa: CASSFYLTGRVTNEQFF

d_call: -
v_call: TRBV3-1/TRBV3-2
clone_size: -
j_call: TRBJ2-3
cdr3_nt: TGTGCCAGCAGCCAGGTCAGTAGCACAGATACGCAGTATTTT
cdr3_aa: CASSQVSSTDTQYF

d_call: TRBD1
v_call: TRBV5-4
clone_size: -
j_call: TRBJ2-7
cdr3_nt: TGTGCCAGCAGCTTGGGACAGGGTTTTTCCGAGCAGTACTTC
cdr3_aa: CASSLGQGFSEQYF

d_call: TRBD1
v_call: TRBV24-1
clone_size: -
j_call: TRBJ1-2
cdr3_nt: TGTGCCACCAGTGATCCACGGACAGGGGCGGGCTATGGCTACACCTTC
cdr3_aa: CATSDPRTGAGYGYTF

d_call: TRBD2
v_call: TRBV5-4
clone_size: -
j_call: TRBJ2-5
cdr3_nt: TGTGCCAGCAGCTTGGGCGGGGGAGAGACCCAGTACTTC
cdr3_aa: CASSLGGGETQYF